This is a list of T cell receptor beta chains from one sample in a study of memory CD4+ T cells and cytomegalovirus serostatus. Only in-frame clones appear in the TCRdb table, and some are missing; sequencing was by immunoSEQ multiplex PCR. The sample yields tens of thousands of clones, about three quarters seen once. The specimen sequenced was memory CD4+ T cells from blood. The receptors were gathered from an adult in good health and CMV-seronegative. Both conserved end residues are part of each CDR3. D genes are given only for firm matches. Size values are once, few and many counts, or a class for expanded clones, and some rows have none.

D gene,J gene,clone size,V gene,CDR3 DNA,CDR3 protein
NA,TRBJ2-5,NA,TRBV30,TGTGCCTGGCGCGTGGCGGGGAGGGAGACCCAGTACTTC,CAWRVAGRETQYF
NA,TRBJ2-1,NA,TRBV27,TGTGCCAGCAGTGCCTACCGGGACCCGATCAATGAGCAGTTCTTC,CASSAYRDPINEQFF
NA,TRBJ2-7,NA,TRBV28,TGTGCCAGCAGTTTAACGTCTTACGAGCAGTACTTC,CASSLTSYEQYF
NA,TRBJ1-1,NA,TRBV4-1,TGCGCCAGCAGCCAAGGAGTATTCCAGGGGAACACTGAAGCTTTCTTT,CASSQGVFQGNTEAFF
TRBD2,TRBJ2-7,NA,TRBV19,TGTGCCAGTAGGTACGCGGGAGATAGAAACGAGCAGTACTTC,CASRYAGDRNEQYF
NA,TRBJ2-7,NA,TRBV11-1,TGTGCCAGCAGCTTAGGGGGGAGCTCCTACGAGCAGTACTTC,CASSLGGSSYEQYF
TRBD2,TRBJ2-7,NA,TRBV7-2,TGTGCCAGCAGCTTTATAAGCGGGAGAGACGAGCAGTACTTC,CASSFISGRDEQYF
NA,TRBJ1-1,NA,TRBV15,TGTGCCACCAGCAGACACAGGGTAGCGAACACTGAAGCTTTCTTT,CATSRHRVANTEAFF
NA,TRBJ1-2,NA,TRBV28,TGTGCCAGCAGTTCGTTTGTCGGGGACTATGGCTACACCTTC,CASSSFVGDYGYTF
NA,TRBJ2-3,NA,TRBV4-1,TGCGCCAGCAGCCAACAAATCGGGGCAGATACGCAGTATTTT,CASSQQIGADTQYF
NA,TRBJ1-4,once,TRBV4-3,TGCGCCAGCAGCCAAGAATCTGTCGGAGGAAAACTGTTTTTT,CASSQESVGGKLFF
NA,TRBJ1-4,NA,TRBV7-2,TGTGCCAGCAGCACCCTCGGGGGCGTGAATGAAAAACTGTTTTTT,CASSTLGGVNEKLFF
NA,TRBJ2-7,NA,TRBV19,TGTGCCAGTAGTATGGGGGAGCCCCTTGGCTCCTACGAGCAGTACTTC,CASSMGEPLGSYEQYF
NA,TRBJ1-1,NA,TRBV5-1,TGCGCCAGCAGCTTTACGGGAAACTCGAACACTGAAGCTTTCTTT,CASSFTGNSNTEAFF
TRBD2,TRBJ2-5,NA,TRBV7-2,TGTGCCAGCAGCTTAGTCGGGACTAGCGGGGGGGGGACCCAGTACTTC,CASSLVGTSGGGTQYF
TRBD1,TRBJ2-7,NA,TRBV18,TGTGCCAGCGCAATTGACAGGGAAGGCGAGCAGTACTTC,CASAIDREGEQYF